This T cell receptor beta chain was captured by sequencing in a study of blood T cells in healthy people across ages. The study, taken as a whole, reports: Considered underestimates were the diversity estimates obtained from one million T cells. Older age went with lower TCR beta diversity per million T cells, in a roughly linear way.

A few counts support this clonotype. No antigen is known for it. Germline CDR1 is KGHDR and CDR2 is SFDVKD. This CDR3 has 19 residues. With 4 bases clipped from V and 8 bases from J, the junction kept 22 bases outside the gene matches. The second PCR ran about 6 to 11 cycles with a sample-barcoded 5' primer and J-beta primers. TCRdb redid the calling of the 5' RACE reads with MiXCR, one entry per CDR3 protein. Among about 1,500,000 distinct CDR3 sequences listed, around 42% were seen once. This sequence joins TRBV24-1 and TRBJ2-1, with 7 positions matching TRBD2. The origin of this receptor is a woman aged 18-29 years in good health. The source material was blood. The CDR3 loop reads CATSDPPGTTRDHPDEQFF. CDR3 bases: TGTGCCACCAGTGACCCCCCCGGGACTACTAGGGACCATCCGGATGAGCAGTTCTTC.